This T cell receptor beta chain was found in a study of persistence of HIV-infected CD4 T cells. This was the immunoSEQ version 4 assay in survey mode. Sequenced by immunoSEQ multiplex PCR; TCRdb stores in-frame clones only, minus some. The sample contains around 45,000 clones, roughly 90% of which appear only once. This CDR3 contains 16 residues. Germline CDR1 and CDR2: SGHDN and FVKESK. J lost 3 bases, V lost 1 base, and 6 bases had no gene match. About this clone itself: Its antigen remains unidentified.

Cells were stimulated nonspecifically with anti-CD3/anti-CD28 magnetic beads. Sorting of responding CD4+ T cells relied on upregulated CD40 ligand together with CD69. Donors had CD4+ T cell counts above 400 cells/uL and were CMV-seropositive. An approximately 19-hour stimulation of CD8-depleted PBMCs used anti-CD28/CD49d costimulation, CD40-blocking antibody and enfuvirtide. The TCR sequence derives from an adult man with HIV who was CMV-seropositive. This specimen was CD4+ T cells sorted from PBMCs after roughly 17-hour stimulation, taken from a patient who received antiretroviral therapy. V is TRBV14 and J is TRBJ1-1; 9 bases agree with TRBD1. CDR3 sequence reads: CASSQVKRTGDTEAFF. The CDR3 region has the DNA TGTGCCAGCAGCCAAGTTAAGAGGACAGGGGACACTGAAGCTTTCTTT.